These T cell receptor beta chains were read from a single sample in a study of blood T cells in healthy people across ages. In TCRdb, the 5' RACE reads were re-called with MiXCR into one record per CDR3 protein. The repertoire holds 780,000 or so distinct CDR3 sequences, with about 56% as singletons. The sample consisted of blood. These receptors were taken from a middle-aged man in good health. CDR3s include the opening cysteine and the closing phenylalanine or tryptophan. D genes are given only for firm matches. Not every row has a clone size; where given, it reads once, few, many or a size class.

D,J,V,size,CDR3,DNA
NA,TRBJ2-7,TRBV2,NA,CASRETVYEQYF,TGTGCCAGCAGGGAGACAGTATACGAGCAGTACTTC
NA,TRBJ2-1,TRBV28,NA,CAIERGSLGGEQFF,TGTGCCATCGAAAGAGGTAGCCTGGGGGGTGAGCAGTTCTTC
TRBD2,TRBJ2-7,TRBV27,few,CASSLLWSSGDEQYF,TGTGCCAGCAGTTTATTATGGTCTAGCGGGGACGAGCAGTACTTC
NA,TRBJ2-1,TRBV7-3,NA,CASSATQVGEQFF,TGTGCCAGCAGCGCCACGCAGGTCGGTGAGCAGTTCTTC
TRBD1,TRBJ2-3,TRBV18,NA,CASSPRQGDTQYF,TGTGCCAGCTCACCGAGACAGGGGGATACGCAGTATTTT
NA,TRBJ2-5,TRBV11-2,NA,CASSRGSPAQETQYF,TGTGCCAGCAGCAGGGGGAGTCCGGCCCAAGAGACCCAGTACTTC
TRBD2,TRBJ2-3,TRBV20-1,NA,CSARDGTSGDTQYF,TGCAGTGCTAGAGACGGGACTAGCGGAGATACGCAGTATTTT
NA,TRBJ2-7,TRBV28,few,CASRMEGSSYEQYF,TGTGCCAGCAGGATGGAAGGGAGCTCCTACGAGCAGTACTTC
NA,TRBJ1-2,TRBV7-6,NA,CASSLESRGGYGYTF,TGTGCCAGCAGCTTAGAGAGTAGGGGAGGCTATGGCTACACCTTC
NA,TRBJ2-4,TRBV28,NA,CASSPSRGAVGNIQYF,TGTGCCAGCAGTCCGAGCCGGGGGGCGGTAGGAAACATTCAGTACTTC
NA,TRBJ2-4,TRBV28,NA,CASRPYAEGLAKNIQYF,TGTGCCAGCAGACCCTATGCAGAGGGACTAGCCAAAAACATTCAGTACTTC
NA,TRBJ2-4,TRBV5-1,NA,CASSLGGEVGIQYF,TGCGCCAGCAGCTTGGGAGGTGAGGTTGGGATTCAGTACTTC
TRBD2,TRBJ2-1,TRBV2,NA,CASREGLAGTYNEQFF,TGTGCCAGCAGAGAAGGACTAGCCGGAACCTACAATGAGCAGTTCTTC
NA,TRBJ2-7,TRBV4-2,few,CASSPGGDSPYEQYF,TGTGCCAGCAGCCCTGGCGGGGACAGCCCCTACGAGCAGTACTTC
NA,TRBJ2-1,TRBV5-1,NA,CASSLARVNEQFF,TGCGCCAGCAGCTTGGCCAGGGTCAATGAGCAGTTCTTC
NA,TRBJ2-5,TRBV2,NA,CASKGPGTQYF,TGTGCCAGCAAGGGTCCAGGGACCCAGTACTTC
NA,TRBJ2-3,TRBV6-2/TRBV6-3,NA,CASSHRGSTDTQYF,TGTGCCAGCAGCCACCGGGGGTCCACAGATACGCAGTATTTT
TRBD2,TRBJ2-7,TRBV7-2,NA,CASSLEGTSGTYEQYF,TGTGCCAGCAGCTTAGAAGGGACTAGCGGCACCTACGAGCAGTACTTC
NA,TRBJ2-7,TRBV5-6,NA,CASSVSRAYEQYF,TGTGCCAGCAGCGTGTCCAGGGCCTACGAGCAGTACTTC
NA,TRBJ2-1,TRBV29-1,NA,CSVDSGTEQFF,TGCAGCGTTGATTCCGGGACAGAGCAGTTCTTC
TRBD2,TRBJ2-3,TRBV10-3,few,CAISESASGTHDTQYF,TGTGCCATCAGTGAGTCGGCTAGCGGGACCCACGATACGCAGTATTTT
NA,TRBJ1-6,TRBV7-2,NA,CASSLGARHSPLHF,TGTGCCAGCAGCTTAGGGGCGAGACACTCACCCCTCCACTTT
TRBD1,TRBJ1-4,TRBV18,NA,CASPLQGASNEKLFF,TGTGCCAGCCCACTTCAGGGGGCCTCTAATGAAAAACTGTTTTTT
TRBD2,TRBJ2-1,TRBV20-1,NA,CSARVAGGPWNEQFF,TGCAGTGCTAGAGTGGCGGGAGGGCCATGGAATGAGCAGTTCTTC
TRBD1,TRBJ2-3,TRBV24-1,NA,CATRPGTGVPDTQYF,TGTGCCACCCGACCTGGGACAGGTGTTCCAGATACGCAGTATTTT
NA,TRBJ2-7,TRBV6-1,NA,CASSDMPPWEQYF,TGTGCCAGCAGTGATATGCCTCCGTGGGAGCAGTACTTC
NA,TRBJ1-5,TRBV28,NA,CASSSPTGSAYNQPQHF,TGTGCCAGCAGTTCTCCTACAGGGTCGGCGTACAATCAGCCCCAGCATTTT
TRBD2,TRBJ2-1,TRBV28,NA,CASSSGRDFREREVREQFF,TGTGCCAGCAGCTCAGGCAGGGATTTTCGGGAGCGGGAGGTAAGGGAGCAGTTCTTC
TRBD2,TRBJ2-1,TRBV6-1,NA,CVSSEWGGSYNEQFF,TGTGTCAGCAGTGAATGGGGAGGGTCCTACAATGAGCAGTTCTTC
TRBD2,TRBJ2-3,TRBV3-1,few,CASSHEERGAYTDTQYF,TGTGCCAGCAGCCACGAGGAGCGGGGGGCTTACACAGATACGCAGTATTTT
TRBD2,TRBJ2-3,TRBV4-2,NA,CASSQLLLAGGSTDTQYF,TGTGCCAGCAGCCAACTACTCTTAGCGGGGGGGAGCACAGATACGCAGTATTTT
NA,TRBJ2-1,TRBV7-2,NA,CASSGGLPGEQFF,TGTGCCAGCAGCGGCGGACTTCCGGGTGAGCAGTTCTTC
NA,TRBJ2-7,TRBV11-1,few,CASSTEYEQYF,TGTGCCAGCAGCACCGAATACGAGCAGTACTTC
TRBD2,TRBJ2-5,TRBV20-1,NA,CSAGTHGGAPAETQYF,TGCAGTGCTGGCACCCACGGGGGGGCCCCAGCAGAGACCCAGTACTTC
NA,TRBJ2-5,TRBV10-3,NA,CAVGDRLQINEQYF,TGTGCCGTGGGTGACAGGCTTCAAATAAATGAGCAGTACTTC
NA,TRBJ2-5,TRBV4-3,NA,CASSPHLGKQEAQYF,TGCGCCAGCAGCCCGCATCTGGGTAAACAAGAGGCCCAGTACTTC
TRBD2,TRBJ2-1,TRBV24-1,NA,CATSDLNSGLAVDEQFF,TGTGCCACCAGTGATTTGAATTCTGGACTAGCGGTCGATGAGCAGTTCTTC